The source of this T cell receptor beta chain is a study of blood T cell repertoires in COVID-19. Study as a whole: COVID-19 samples collected from the United States, Italy and Spain covered acute and convalescent phases.

In the authors' methods: Amplification from reference gene primers served as the basis for estimated nucleated cell counts. Assay used: immunoSEQ multiplex PCR; TCRdb lists only in-frame clones, some missing. Clonal size and the V and J genes are those of that table, whereas D and trimming came from the DNA. This table holds fewer than 350,000 clones, almost 90% found once. CDR1 is MDHEN, CDR2 SYDVKM, per germline. The CDR3 has 15 residues. Deletions cut 4 bases from V and 2 bases from J, with 15 bases between. The specimen was PBMCs or T cells enriched from blood (not recorded which). This chain connects TRBV28 to TRBJ2-7; perhaps TRBD2 as D (6 bases). The sequence derives from a woman aged 30 to 39 who had been exposed to COVID-19. The DNA for the CDR3 is TGTGCCAGCAGTTCCCCCGGGGCGGGACCCTACGAGCAGTACTTC. This encodes CASSSPGAGPYEQYF.